The sequence of this T cell receptor (beta chain) was determined in a study of blood T cell repertoires in COVID-19. This CDR3 contains 15 residues. V shed 6 bases and J 7 bases; nucleotides not matched to a gene: 10. Germline loops: CDR1 MDHEN, CDR2 SYDVKM. Sequencing was performed with immunoSEQ multiplex PCR; in TCRdb, only in-frame clones are kept and a portion is missing. The sample gives around 260,000 clones, approximately 88% of which show up once; 0.94% is in the top ten. The source of this sequence is a middle-aged woman who had recovered from COVID-19. What was sequenced was peripheral blood. The chain is built from TRBV28 and TRBJ1-4; TRBD1 agrees at 8 bases. CDR3 sequence reads: CASRADRGTSEKLFF. CDR3 DNA sequence: TGTGCCAGCAGGGCCGACAGGGGAACGAGTGAAAAACTGTTTTTT.